The TCR beta chain under discussion was sequenced for a study of CD8+ T cells in alopecia areata. Germline V lookup: CDR1 GTSNPN, CDR2 SVGIG (reference sequence). CDR3 size: 13 residues. Trimming took 0 bases from V and 6 from J, leaving 11 bases between them. RNA was extracted and reverse transcribed into cDNA as the sequencing template. Libraries were prepared by immunoSEQ multiplex PCR; TCRdb keeps only in-frame clonotypes and omits some of them. In the table there are about 270,000 clones, about 62% of which are singletons. This clone has a single count. Sample treatment: oral pan-JAK inhibitor, 5-10 mg twice daily.

This clonotype originated in a human donor with alopecia areata. Source: CD4+ T cells sorted from blood, taken at week 52, from a patient treated with tofacitinib. The rearrangement links TRBV30 to TRBJ1-2; D unclear. Written as DNA, the CDR3 is TGTGCCTGGAGTGTAGAACAGCCTAATGGCTACACCTTC. Translating gives CAWSVEQPNGYTF.